This TCR beta chain was documented in a study of Graves' ophthalmopathy and Graves' hyperthyroidism. Study at large: In this cohort's terms, stable hyperthyroidism meant no ophthalmopathy by 18 months of follow-up.

The CDR3 consists of 14 residues. The germline V gene encodes CDR1 SEHNR and CDR2 FQNEAQ (reference sequence). Trimming removed 5 bases from V and 3 bases from J, with 13 bases in between. RNA transcripts provided the template for amplifying TCR beta CDR3 regions. Investigators did first-round RT-PCR with HTBI primers, then second-round multiplex PCR. TCRdb fed the multiplex PCR reads into MiXCR, producing one record per CDR3 protein. The sample contains around 1.1 million distinct CDR3 sequences, roughly two fifths of which appear only once. This clonotype was counted ten times or more. This chain links TRBV7-9 with TRBJ2-5; no reliable D call. This receptor was identified in an adult man with Graves' hyperthyroidism. Sequenced material: peripheral blood or thyroid tissue (not recorded which). CDR3 sequence reads: CASSPPRSEETQYF. The CDR3 region has the DNA TGTGCCAGCAGCCCCCCCCGGAGTGAAGAGACCCAGTACTTC.